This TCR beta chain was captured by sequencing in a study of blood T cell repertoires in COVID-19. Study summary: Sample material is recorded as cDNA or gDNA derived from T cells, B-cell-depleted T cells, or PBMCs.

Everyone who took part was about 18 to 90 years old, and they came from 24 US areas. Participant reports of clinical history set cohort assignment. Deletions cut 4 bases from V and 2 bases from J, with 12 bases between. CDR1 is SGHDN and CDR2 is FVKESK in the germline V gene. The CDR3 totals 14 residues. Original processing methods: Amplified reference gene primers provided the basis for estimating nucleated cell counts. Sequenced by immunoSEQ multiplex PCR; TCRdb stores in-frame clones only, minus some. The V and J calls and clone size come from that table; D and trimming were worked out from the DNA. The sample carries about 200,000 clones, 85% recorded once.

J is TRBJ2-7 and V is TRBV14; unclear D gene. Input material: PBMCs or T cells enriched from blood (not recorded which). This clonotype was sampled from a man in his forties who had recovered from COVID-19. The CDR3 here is CASSPHYGTYEQYF. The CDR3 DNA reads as TGTGCCAGCAGCCCGCATTACGGTACCTACGAGCAGTACTTC. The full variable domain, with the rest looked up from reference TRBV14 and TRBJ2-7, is EAGVTQFPSHSVIEKGQTVTLRCDPISGHDNLYWYRRVMGKEIKFLLHFVKESKQDESGMPNNRFLAERTGGTYSTLKVQPAELEDSGVYFCASSPHYGTYEQYFGPGTRLTVT.